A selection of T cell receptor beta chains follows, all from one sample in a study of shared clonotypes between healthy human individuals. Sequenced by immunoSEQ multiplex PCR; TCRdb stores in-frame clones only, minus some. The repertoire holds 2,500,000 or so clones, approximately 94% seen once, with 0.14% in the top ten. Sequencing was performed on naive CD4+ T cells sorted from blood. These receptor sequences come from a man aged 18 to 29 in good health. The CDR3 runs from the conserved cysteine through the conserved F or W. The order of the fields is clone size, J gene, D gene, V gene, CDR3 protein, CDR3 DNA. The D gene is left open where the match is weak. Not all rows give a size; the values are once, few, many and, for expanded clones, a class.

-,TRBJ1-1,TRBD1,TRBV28,CASSRLAGGGFTEAFF,TGTGCCAGCAGTAGACTAGCAGGGGGCGGGTTCACTGAAGCTTTCTTT
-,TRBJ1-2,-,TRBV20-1,CSASTAYGYTF,TGCAGTGCTTCGACAGCCTATGGCTACACCTTC
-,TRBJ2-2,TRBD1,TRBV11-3,CASSLQGARAELFF,TGTGCCAGCAGCTTACAGGGGGCGCGGGCGGAGCTGTTTTTT
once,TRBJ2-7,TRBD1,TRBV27,CASRQWGQDSYEQYF,TGTGCCAGCAGACAATGGGGACAGGACTCCTACGAGCAGTACTTC
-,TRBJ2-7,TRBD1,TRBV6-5,CASSWERGRLDEQYF,TGTGCCAGCAGCTGGGAAAGGGGGCGATTGGACGAGCAGTACTTC
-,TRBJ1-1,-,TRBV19,CASKWTGNTEAFF,TGTGCCAGCAAATGGACGGGGAACACTGAAGCTTTCTTT
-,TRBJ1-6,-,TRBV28,CASSPRQVGNSPLHF,TGTGCCAGCAGTCCTCGACAAGTGGGCAATTCACCCCTCCACTTT
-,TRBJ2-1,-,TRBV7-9,CASNGRDNYNEQFF,TGTGCCAGTAATGGCCGGGACAATTACAATGAGCAGTTCTTC
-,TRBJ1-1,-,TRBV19,CASSKNRAANTEAFF,TGTGCCAGTAGTAAAAACAGGGCTGCGAACACTGAAGCTTTCTTT
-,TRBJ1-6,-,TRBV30,CACARRAGSNNSPLHF,TGTGCCTGTGCTCGAAGGGCAGGGTCCAATAATTCACCCCTCCACTTT
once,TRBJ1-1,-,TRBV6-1,CASSTQGGVTEAFF,TGTGCCAGCAGTACCCAAGGGGGGGTTACTGAAGCTTTCTTT
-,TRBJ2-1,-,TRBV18,CASSLGPAGESSYNEQFF,TGTGCCAGCTCCCTAGGCCCCGCGGGCGAGAGCTCCTACAATGAGCAGTTCTTC
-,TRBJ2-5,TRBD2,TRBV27,CASSSAGAGETQYF,TGTGCCAGCAGTTCAGCGGGGGCGGGGGAGACCCAGTACTTC
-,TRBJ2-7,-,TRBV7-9,CASSLFGTPAGGSYEQYF,TGTGCCAGCAGCTTATTCGGGACCCCCGCCGGGGGAAGCTACGAGCAGTACTTC
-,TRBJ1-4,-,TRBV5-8,CASTMGTPATNEKLFF,TGTGCCAGCACCATGGGGACACCCGCAACTAATGAAAAACTGTTTTTT
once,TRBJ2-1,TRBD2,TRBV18,CASSATSGGNSEQFF,TGTGCCAGCTCAGCTACTAGCGGGGGGAACAGCGAGCAGTTCTTC
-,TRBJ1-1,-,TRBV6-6,CASSYGMNTEAFF,TGTGCCAGCAGTTACGGCATGAACACTGAAGCTTTCTTT
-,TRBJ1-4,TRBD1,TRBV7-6,CASSLTGDEKLFF,TGTGCCAGCAGCTTGACAGGGGATGAAAAACTGTTTTTT
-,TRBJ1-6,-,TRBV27,CASSVSSYNSPLHF,TGTGCCAGCAGCGTTAGCTCCTATAATTCACCCCTCCACTTT
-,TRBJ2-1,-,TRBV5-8,CASSLESVNEQFF,TGTGCCAGCAGCTTGGAAAGTGTCAATGAGCAGTTCTTC
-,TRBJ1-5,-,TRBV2,CASRTGGGVDQPQHF,TGTGCCAGCCGAACCGGGGGAGGGGTAGATCAGCCCCAGCATTTT
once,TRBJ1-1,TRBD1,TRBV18,CASSPGQGAYTEAFF,TGTGCCAGCTCACCGGGACAGGGGGCTTACACTGAAGCTTTCTTT
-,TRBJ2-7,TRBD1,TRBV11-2,CASSFLLRQGYEQYF,TGTGCCAGCAGCTTCCTCCTACGACAGGGCTACGAGCAGTACTTC
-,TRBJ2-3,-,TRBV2,CASRIEETDTQYF,TGTGCCAGCAGAATCGAGGAGACAGATACGCAGTATTTT
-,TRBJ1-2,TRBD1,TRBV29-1,CSVDRGHGYTF,TGCAGCGTGGACAGGGGGCATGGCTACACCTTC
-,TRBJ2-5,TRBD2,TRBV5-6,CASSSGTSGFQETQYF,TGTGCCAGCAGTTCGGGGACTAGCGGGTTTCAAGAGACCCAGTACTTC
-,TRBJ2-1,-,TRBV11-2,CASSLVGRTTNEQFF,TGTGCCAGCAGCTTAGTCGGGCGGACTACCAATGAGCAGTTCTTC
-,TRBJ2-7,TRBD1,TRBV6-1,CASRGTGLSYEQYF,TGTGCCAGCAGGGGGACAGGACTCTCCTACGAGCAGTACTTC
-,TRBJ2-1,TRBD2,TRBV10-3,CAISDSSSGAYNEQFF,TGTGCCATCAGCGACTCCTCTAGCGGGGCTTACAATGAGCAGTTCTTC
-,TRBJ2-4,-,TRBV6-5,CASSSPRGAKNIQYF,TGTGCCAGCAGTTCCCCTCGGGGAGCCAAAAACATTCAGTACTTC
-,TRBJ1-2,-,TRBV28,CASSSPGRFYGYTF,TGTGCCAGCAGTTCCCCTGGGAGGTTCTATGGCTACACCTTC
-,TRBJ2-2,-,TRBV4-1,CASTPRTGATGELFF,TGCGCCAGCACCCCAAGAACGGGAGCCACCGGGGAGCTGTTTTTT
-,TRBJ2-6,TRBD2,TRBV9,CASSYGLAGGPDTGANVLTF,TGTGCCAGCAGCTACGGACTAGCGGGAGGCCCCGACACTGGGGCCAACGTCCTGACTTTC
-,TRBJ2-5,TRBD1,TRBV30,CAWSVNRGEETQYF,TGTGCCTGGAGTGTAAACAGGGGGGAGGAGACCCAGTACTTC
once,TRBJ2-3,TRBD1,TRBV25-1,CASSDHGTGTWNTQYF,TGTGCCAGCAGTGATCACGGGACAGGGACTTGGAATACGCAGTATTTT
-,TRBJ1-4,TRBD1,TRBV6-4,CASSRRDRVGATNEKLFF,TGTGCCAGCAGTAGACGGGACAGGGTAGGGGCAACTAATGAAAAACTGTTTTTT
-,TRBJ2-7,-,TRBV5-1,CASSLDSQSYEQYF,TGCGCCAGCAGCTTGGACTCGCAGTCCTACGAGCAGTACTTC
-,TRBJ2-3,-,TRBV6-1,CASRAASTDTQYF,TGTGCCAGCAGGGCAGCAAGCACAGATACGCAGTATTTT
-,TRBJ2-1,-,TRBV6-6,CASSYSDSLYNEQFF,TGTGCCAGCAGTTACTCTGACAGTCTCTACAATGAGCAGTTCTTC
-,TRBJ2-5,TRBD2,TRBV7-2,CASSVWTSARETQYF,TGTGCCAGCAGCGTATGGACTAGCGCAAGGGAGACCCAGTACTTC
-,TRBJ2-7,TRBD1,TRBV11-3,CASSLGTGPSYEQYF,TGTGCCAGCAGCCTCGGGACAGGACCTTCCTACGAGCAGTACTTC
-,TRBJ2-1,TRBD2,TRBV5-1,CASSLMGGSSYNEQFF,TGCGCCAGCAGCTTGATGGGGGGGTCCTCCTACAATGAGCAGTTCTTC
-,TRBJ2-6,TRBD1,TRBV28,CASSPGQGQTGANVLTF,TGTGCCAGCAGCCCGGGACAGGGGCAGACTGGGGCCAACGTCCTGACTTTC
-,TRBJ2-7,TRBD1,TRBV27,CASSLSPTGGGTYEQYF,TGTGCCAGCAGTTTATCCCCAACAGGGGGCGGCACCTACGAGCAGTACTTC